This TCR beta chain was captured by sequencing in a study of regulatory T cells in long-lasting Graves disease. Study outcomes and limitations: Persistent cases favored TRBV28, TRBJ1-2 and TRBJ2-5.

Building the TCR beta libraries relied on iRepertoire HTBI primers, and CDR3 regions underwent Arm-PCR. Original processing methods: Taken together, the samples had 55 to 70 TRBV and around 14 TRBJ segments identified. TCRdb redid the calling of the multiplex PCR reads with MiXCR, one entry per CDR3 protein. TCRdb's processing, not the authors' own work, is the source of the V and J calls. Here the sample spans about 460,000 distinct CDR3 sequences, 14% being singletons. This clonotype was counted between two and nine times. The antigen remains undetermined. Sample time point: newly diagnosed GD, antithyroid drugs for less than 3 months. After RNA was extracted from PBMCs, the TCR library was made from it. The authors drew patients from an endocrinology department in Xi'an, China. CDR1 SEHNR and CDR2 FQNEAQ come from the germline V gene (reference sequence). The V end was cut by 3 bases, the J end by 4 bases, with 16 bases between. The CDR3 is made up of 15 amino acids.

The data also belong to a second study, concerning T cells in Graves' hyperthyroidism and ophthalmopathy.

V and J are TRBV7-9 and TRBJ2-7; either TRBD1 or TRBD2 may fit D (5 bases each). The receptor comes from a woman in her fifties or sixties with Graves disease. This specimen consisted of peripheral blood mononuclear cells (PBMCs), obtained at new diagnosis, from a patient treated with antithyroid drugs. CDR3 sequence: CASSFLSRGPYEQYF. The CDR3 region has the DNA TGTGCCAGCAGCTTTTTATCGAGGGGCCCTTACGAGCAGTACTTC.